This T cell receptor beta chain was sequenced during a study of blood T cell repertoires in COVID-19 (dated by TCRdb to the early 2020s). At the level of the whole study: Samples from collaborators originated in the United States, Italy and Spain and spanned both the acute and convalescent phases of COVID-19. The prospective study material was composed of cDNA or gDNA derived from T cells, B-cell-depleted T cells, or PBMCs. The repertoires were released in a freely available public database intended as a resource for research on the immune response to SARS-CoV-2. Where available, HLA class I and class II types were obtained from metadata supplied by the sample provider rather than from assay-based typing. Sample metadata almost always included a de-identified subject ID, COVID-19 status, age in years and sex. The samples were drawn from two sources: the first 160 participants of the ongoing ImmuneRACE study, and 1,200 or so subjects contributed by 6 global collaborators. Subjects who had been exposed to COVID-19, were actively infected with it, or had recovered from it provided the deeply sampled blood TCRbeta repertoires that made up the dataset.

Each collaborating institution followed its own protocols to collect whole blood in K2EDTA tubes. For TCRbeta analysis, collaborators shipped samples as frozen whole blood, isolated PBMCs, or DNA extracted from either of those sample types. Points the paper makes about the study in general: The quantity of clinical and demographic metadata differed by source and by participant and was supplied without curation.

On this clone: The specificity of this receptor is unknown. Per-base quality was not reported, and no clone a single base away is much larger than it.

The immunoSEQ Assay, a bias-controlled multiplex PCR, was used to amplify TCRbeta CDR3 regions from genomic DNA. The study's processing was this. The number of nucleated cells in each sample was estimated by amplification of reference gene primers within the assay. To quantify the absolute abundance of each unique TCRbeta CDR3 rearrangement, sequence reads were collapsed and filtered. For each sample, productive Simpson clonality was calculated as the square root of Simpson's diversity index across productive rearrangements. TCRdb re-hosts the immuneACCESS table, in-frame sequences only. Its copies lack some clones; in the studies checked, an unresolved V gene accounts for under half of them, and the cause for the rest is not known. The DNA was the basis for D and trimming; V, J and clone size are from that table. This sample comprises 70,000 to 95,000 clones, approximately 88% of them detected only once. The ten largest clones add up to just under 7.5% of the sample.

Inclusive of the bounding cysteine and phenylalanine, the CDR3 is 13 residues long. Just the 39-base CDR3 DNA is kept, in frame starting at base 1. Deletion took 0 bases off V and 3 bases off J, with a span of 6 bases between the germline ends. From a lookup of the germline V gene, CDR1 and CDR2 are ENHRY and SYGVKD. The receptor comes from a man aged 70-80 years with acute or convalescent COVID-19. This chain is built from TRBV10-3 and TRBJ2-7; the D segment cannot be called with confidence. The sequenced sample consisted of peripheral blood. CDR3 sequence: CAISESTSYEQYF. In nucleotide form, the sequence is TGTGCCATCAGTGAGTCGACAAGCTACGAGCAGTACTTC.